This T cell receptor beta chain was profiled in a study of shared clonotypes between healthy human individuals. Turning to the study itself: Per donor, CD8 memory used one plate, CD8 naive used two, CD4 memory used three and CD4 naive used three. Study-wide results and limits: Across a few donors, naive CD4 shared about 5%, naive CD8 over 3%, memory CD4 roughly 2.2%, memory CD8 about 0.4%.

About this clone: Antigen specificity is unknown.

The naive CD8 fraction comprised CD45RO-negative cells positively selected for CCR7 and excluded terminally differentiated effector memory CD45RA+ cells. The protocol was immunoSEQ multiplex PCR, while the TCRdb copy is restricted to in-frame clones and leaves out a portion. The sample yields millions of clones, around 96% seen once. The sequenced sample was naive CD8+ T cells sorted from blood. The TCR sequence derives from a man aged 18-30 years in good health.

The CDR3 loop is CASESGGTEAFF. The CDR3 DNA sequence: TGTGCCAGTGAGTCAGGGGGCACTGAAGCTTTCTTT. The chain links TRBV5-4 to TRBJ1-1; TRBD1 matches at 7 bases. The CDR3 is made up of 12 amino acids. J was trimmed by 4 bases and V by 8 bases; bases with no gene match: 5. Germline V gives CDR1 SGHNT, CDR2 YYREEE (reference sequence).